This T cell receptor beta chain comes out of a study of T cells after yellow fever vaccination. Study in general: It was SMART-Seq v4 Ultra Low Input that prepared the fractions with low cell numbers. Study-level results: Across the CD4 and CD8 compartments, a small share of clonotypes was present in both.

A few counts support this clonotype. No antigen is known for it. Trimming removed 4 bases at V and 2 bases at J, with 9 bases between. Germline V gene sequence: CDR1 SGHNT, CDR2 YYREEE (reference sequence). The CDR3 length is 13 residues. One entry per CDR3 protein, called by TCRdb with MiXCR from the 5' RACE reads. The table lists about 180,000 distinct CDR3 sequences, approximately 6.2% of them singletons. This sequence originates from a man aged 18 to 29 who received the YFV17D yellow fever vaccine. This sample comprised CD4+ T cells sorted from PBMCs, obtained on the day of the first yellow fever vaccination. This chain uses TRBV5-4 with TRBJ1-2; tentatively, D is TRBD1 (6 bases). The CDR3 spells CASSADRNYGYTF. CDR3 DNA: TGTGCCAGCAGCGCGGACAGAAACTATGGCTACACCTTC.